This record looks at one T cell receptor (beta chain) sequence and its context. This specimen belongs to a study of blood T cell repertoires in COVID-19. Study summary: Nucleic acid was either cDNA or gDNA, and it came from T cells, B-cell-depleted T cells, or PBMCs.

Authors' data handling: Reference gene primer amplification gave nucleated cell count estimates. Libraries were prepared by immunoSEQ multiplex PCR; TCRdb keeps only in-frame clonotypes and omits some of them. V and J calls and clone size are as listed in that table; D and trimming were resolved from the DNA. Here the sample spans 25,000 to 35,000 clones, nearly 90% being singletons. The J segment lost 7 bases and the V segment lost 4 bases, leaving 11 bases of the junction unmatched. This CDR3 has 16 amino acids. In germline, CDR1 is LGHDT, CDR2 YNNKEL (reference sequence). This chain connects TRBV3-1 (or the pseudogene TRBV3-2) to TRBJ1-2; 11 bases are a match to TRBD1. The sample consisted of peripheral blood. The TCR originated in a human donor in a cohort sampled during active COVID-19. The CDR3 spells CASSLPIGTGGRGYTF. CDR3 nucleotides: TGTGCCAGCAGCCTCCCGATTGGGACAGGGGGTCGTGGCTACACCTTC.